The table lists the clone carrying this T cell receptor beta chain with a few counts. The antigen remains undetermined. The source of the sample is a study of blood T cells in healthy people across ages. Whole-study findings and limits: CMV infection status of these donors was not known.

Next came a second PCR, run for roughly 6 to 11 cycles, which used a sample-barcoded 5' primer along with a J-beta primer mix. Every single cDNA molecule received a tag from a template-switch adaptor with 12 random nucleotides. Using its own MiXCR run on the 5' RACE reads, TCRdb lists one record per CDR3 protein. The sample includes about 1.4 million distinct CDR3 sequences, roughly 64% of them seen just once. Input material: blood. This TCR derives from a man aged 18 to 35 in good health.

The CDR3 nucleotides read TGCAGTGCTAGAGCCGCTAGCGGGAGTGGGAATGAGCAGTTCTTC. Translated, it gives CSARAASGSGNEQFF. The chain joins TRBV20-1 to TRBJ2-1, with 10 bases identical to TRBD2. J lost 7 bases, V lost 1 base, and 7 bases had no gene match. From germline, CDR1 is DFQATT and CDR2 SNEGSKA (reference sequence). The CDR3 totals 15 residues.